This T cell receptor (beta chain) was found in a study of blood T cell repertoires in COVID-19. Study-wide background: Sample material is recorded as cDNA or gDNA derived from T cells, B-cell-depleted T cells, or PBMCs.

Method: immunoSEQ multiplex PCR; TCRdb's copy keeps in-frame clones and lacks some. The repertoire holds 440,000 or so clones, with around 91% as singletons. The CDR3 covers 15 residues. Germline loops: CDR1 MNHEY, CDR2 SVGAGI. The V gene lost 5 bases and the J gene lost 4 bases, with 18 bases spanning the gap. This clonotype was sampled from a woman aged 35 to 49 with COVID-19, enrolled during active disease. The sequenced sample consisted of peripheral blood. The V gene is TRBV6-5, the J gene TRBJ2-7; a weak D match, TRBD2 (6 bases). The CDR3 coding sequence is TGTGCCAGCAGTCCCTCAAGGCGGGATCTATACGAGCAGTACTTC. As protein: CASSPSRRDLYEQYF.